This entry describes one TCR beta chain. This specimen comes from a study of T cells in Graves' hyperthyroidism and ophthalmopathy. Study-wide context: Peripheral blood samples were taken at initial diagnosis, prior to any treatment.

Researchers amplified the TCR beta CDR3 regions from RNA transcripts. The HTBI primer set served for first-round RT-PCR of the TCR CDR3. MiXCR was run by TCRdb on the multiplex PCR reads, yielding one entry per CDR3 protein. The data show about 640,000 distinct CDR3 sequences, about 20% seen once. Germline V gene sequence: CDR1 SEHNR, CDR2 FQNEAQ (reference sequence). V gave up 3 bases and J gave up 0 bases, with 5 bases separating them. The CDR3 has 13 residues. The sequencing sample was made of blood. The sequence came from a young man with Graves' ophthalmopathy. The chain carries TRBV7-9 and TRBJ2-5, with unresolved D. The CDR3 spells CASSLWYQETQYF. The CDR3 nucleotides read TGTGCCAGCAGCTTGTGGTACCAAGAGACCCAGTACTTC.